The source of this T cell receptor (beta chain) is a study of T cells in localized non-small cell lung cancer. Study results and caveats: Appearances in adjacent lung were noted for a median 57 of the top 100 tumor clones. Highest T cell clonality was seen in uninvolved adjacent lung, surpassing that measured in tumor.

The CDR3 has 15 residues. Germline-derived CDR1 and CDR2 are MGHDK and SYGVNS. V was trimmed by 6 bases and J by 5 bases, leaving 19 bases between them. Method: immunoSEQ multiplex PCR; TCRdb's copy keeps in-frame clones and lacks some. The sample carries some 85,000 clones, about 78% recorded once. Regarding this clone: Its target is unknown.

The chain has TRBV25-1 and TRBJ2-5; a weak D match, TRBD2 (5 bases). This sequence was found in a man aged 40-75 years with stage II squamous cell lung carcinoma. The sequencing here drew on PBMCs, taken before any cancer treatment. CDR3 protein: CASSSPDGGQETQYF. CDR3 nucleotides: TGTGCCAGCAGCTCACCTGACGGAGGCCAGGAGACCCAGTACTTC.